This T cell receptor beta chain was recorded in a study of T cells after yellow fever vaccination. The CDR3 is made up of 15 amino acids. Germline V gene data show CDR1 as SGHVS and CDR2 as FQNEAQ. V lost 1 base to trimming and J lost 4 bases, with 12 bases between them. This clonotype was observed a handful of times. TCR cDNA was made by 5'RACE template switching, adding a universal primer site and UMIs. TCRdb used MiXCR to reprocess the 5' RACE reads, holding one entry per CDR3 protein. This sample yields 340,000 or so distinct CDR3 sequences, of which 9.5% to 15% are seen a single time; 3.2% belongs to the top ten.

The chain is built from TRBV7-8 and TRBJ2-3; D is possibly TRBD2 (5 bases). This clonotype was obtained from a man aged 18 to 29 who received the YFV17D yellow fever vaccine. Sequenced here: CD4+ T cells sorted from PBMCs, sampled 15 days after the yellow fever booster vaccination. The CDR3 here is CASSLGASRADTQYF. In nucleotides, the CDR3 is TGTGCCAGCAGCTTAGGGGCTAGCCGGGCAGATACGCAGTATTTT. The full variable domain, completed using reference TRBV7-8 and TRBJ2-3, is GAGVSQSPRYKVAKRGQDVALRCDPISGHVSLFWYQQALGQGPEFLTYFQNEAQLDKSGLPSDRFFAERPEGSVSTLKIQRTQQEDSAVYLCASSLGASRADTQYFGPGTRLTVL.